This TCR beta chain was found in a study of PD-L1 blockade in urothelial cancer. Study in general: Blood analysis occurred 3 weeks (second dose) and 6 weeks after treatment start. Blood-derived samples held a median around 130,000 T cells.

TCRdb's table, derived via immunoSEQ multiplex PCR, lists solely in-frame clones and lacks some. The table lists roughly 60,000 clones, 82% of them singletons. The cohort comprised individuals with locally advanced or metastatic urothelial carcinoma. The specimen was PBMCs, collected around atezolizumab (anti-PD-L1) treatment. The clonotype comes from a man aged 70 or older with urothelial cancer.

CDR3 protein: CASSYRWEDSYEQYF. CDR3 sequence (DNA): TGTGCCAGCAGTTACAGGTGGGAGGACTCCTACGAGCAGTACTTC. The chain employs TRBV6-6 and TRBJ2-7, with a weak D call TRBD2 (6 bases). Trimming pared 2 bases from V and 0 bases from J, leaving 11 bases between. The germline V gene has CDR1 MNHNY and CDR2 SVGAGI (reference sequence). This CDR3 has 15 residues.